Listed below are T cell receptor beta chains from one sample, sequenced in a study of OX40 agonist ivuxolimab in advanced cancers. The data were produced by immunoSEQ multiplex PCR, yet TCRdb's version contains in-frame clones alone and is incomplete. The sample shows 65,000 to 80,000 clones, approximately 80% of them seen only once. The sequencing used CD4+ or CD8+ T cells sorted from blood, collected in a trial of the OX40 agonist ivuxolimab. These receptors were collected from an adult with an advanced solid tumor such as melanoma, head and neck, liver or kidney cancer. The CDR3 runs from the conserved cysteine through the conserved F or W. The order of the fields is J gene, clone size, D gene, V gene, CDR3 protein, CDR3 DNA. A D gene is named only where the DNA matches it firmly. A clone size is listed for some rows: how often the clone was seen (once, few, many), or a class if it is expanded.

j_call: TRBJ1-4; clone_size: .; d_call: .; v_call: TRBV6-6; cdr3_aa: CASSYLNEKLFF; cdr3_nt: TGTGCCAGCAGTTATCTAAATGAAAAACTGTTTTTT
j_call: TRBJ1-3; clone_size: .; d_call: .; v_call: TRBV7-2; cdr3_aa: CASSLIGWGNTIYF; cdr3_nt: TGTGCCAGCAGCTTAATCGGGTGGGGAAACACCATATATTTT
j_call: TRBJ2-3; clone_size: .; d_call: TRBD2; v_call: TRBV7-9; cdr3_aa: CASSLAGGPYTQYF; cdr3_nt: TGTGCCAGCAGCTTAGCGGGAGGGCCGTATACGCAGTATTTT
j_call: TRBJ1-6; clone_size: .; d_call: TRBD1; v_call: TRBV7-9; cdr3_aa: CASSETGDSPLHF; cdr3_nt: TGTGCCAGCAGCGAAACAGGGGATTCACCCCTCCACTTT
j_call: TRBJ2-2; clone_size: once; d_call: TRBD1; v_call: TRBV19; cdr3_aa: CASSHIGTGGYGELFF; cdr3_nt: TGTGCCAGTAGTCATATCGGGACAGGGGGCTACGGGGAGCTGTTTTTT
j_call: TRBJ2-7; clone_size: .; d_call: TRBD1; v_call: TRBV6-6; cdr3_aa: CASRETGGTSYEQYF; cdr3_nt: TGTGCCAGCAGGGAGACAGGGGGAACCTCCTACGAGCAGTACTTC
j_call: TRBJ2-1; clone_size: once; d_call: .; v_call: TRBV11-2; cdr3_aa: CASSLIGHQGNEQFF; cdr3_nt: TGTGCCAGCAGCTTAATCGGACATCAGGGCAATGAGCAGTTCTTC
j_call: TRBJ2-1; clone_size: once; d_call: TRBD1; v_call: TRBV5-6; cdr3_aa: CASSHHLRDRWNEQFF; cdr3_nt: TGTGCCAGCAGCCACCACCTCCGGGACAGGTGGAATGAGCAGTTCTTC
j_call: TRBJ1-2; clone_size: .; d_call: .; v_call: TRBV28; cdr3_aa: CASSLKGYGYTF; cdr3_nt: TGTGCCAGCAGCTTAAAAGGCTATGGCTACACCTTC
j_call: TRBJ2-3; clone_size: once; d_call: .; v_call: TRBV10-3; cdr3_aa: CAISKTEDMSTDTQYF; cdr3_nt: TGTGCCATCAGCAAAACTGAGGATATGAGCACAGATACGCAGTATTTT
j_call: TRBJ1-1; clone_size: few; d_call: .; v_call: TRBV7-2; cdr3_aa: CASSTPGSYTEAFF; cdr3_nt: TGTGCCAGCAGCACCCCAGGGAGCTACACTGAAGCTTTCTTT
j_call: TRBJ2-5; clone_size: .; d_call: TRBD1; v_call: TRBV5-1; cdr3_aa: CASSLGRTGQETQYF; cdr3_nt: TGCGCCAGCAGCTTGGGACGGACAGGGCAAGAGACCCAGTACTTC
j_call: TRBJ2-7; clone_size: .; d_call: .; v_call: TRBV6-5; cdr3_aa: CASSYPGTSEQYF; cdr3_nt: TGTGCCAGCAGTTACCCCGGGACATCCGAGCAGTACTTC
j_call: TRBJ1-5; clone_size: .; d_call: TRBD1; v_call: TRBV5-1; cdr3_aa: CASSLLGGDQPQHF; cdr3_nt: TGCGCCAGCAGCTTGTTAGGGGGCGACCAGCCCCAGCATTTT
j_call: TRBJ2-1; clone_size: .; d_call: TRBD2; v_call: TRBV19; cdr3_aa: CASSSRLAGANEQFF; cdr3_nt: TGTGCCAGTAGTAGTCGGCTAGCGGGAGCGAATGAGCAGTTCTTC
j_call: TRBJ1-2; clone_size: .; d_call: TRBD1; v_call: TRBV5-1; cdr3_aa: CASSSGTGIYGYTF; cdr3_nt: TGCGCCAGCAGCAGTGGGACAGGGATCTATGGCTACACCTTC
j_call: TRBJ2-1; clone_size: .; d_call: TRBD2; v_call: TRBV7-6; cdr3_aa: CASSLTSGSAIEQFF; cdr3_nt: TGTGCCAGCAGCCTAACTAGCGGGAGTGCTATTGAGCAGTTCTTC
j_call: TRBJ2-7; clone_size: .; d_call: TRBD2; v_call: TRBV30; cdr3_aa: CAWAGLAGGNSYEQYF; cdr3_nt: TGTGCCTGGGCGGGACTAGCGGGAGGGAACTCCTACGAGCAGTACTTC
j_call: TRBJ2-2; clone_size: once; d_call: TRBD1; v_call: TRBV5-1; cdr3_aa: CASSSQGEAGELFF; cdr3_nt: TGCGCCAGCAGCTCACAGGGGGAGGCCGGGGAGCTGTTTTTT
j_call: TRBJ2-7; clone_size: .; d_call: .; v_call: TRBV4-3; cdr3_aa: CASSQEVRYEQYF; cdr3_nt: TGCGCCAGCAGCCAAGAGGTCCGCTACGAGCAGTACTTC
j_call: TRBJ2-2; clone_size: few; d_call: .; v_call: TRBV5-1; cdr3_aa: CASSLTSGATGELFF; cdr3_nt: TGCGCCAGCAGCTTGACAAGCGGAGCTACCGGGGAGCTGTTTTTT
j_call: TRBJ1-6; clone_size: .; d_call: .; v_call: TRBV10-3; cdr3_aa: CAISLPDSPLHF; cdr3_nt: TGTGCCATCAGCCTACCGGATTCACCCCTCCACTTT
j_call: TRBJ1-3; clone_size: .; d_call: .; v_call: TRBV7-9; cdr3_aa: CASSLARLVSGNTIYF; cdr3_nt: TGTGCCAGCAGCTTAGCGCGGCTGGTCTCTGGAAACACCATATATTTT
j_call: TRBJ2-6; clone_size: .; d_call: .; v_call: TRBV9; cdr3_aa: CASSAVGANVLTF; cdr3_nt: TGTGCCAGCTCCGCAGTAGGGGCCAACGTCCTGACTTTC
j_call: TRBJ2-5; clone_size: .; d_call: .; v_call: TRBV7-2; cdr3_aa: CASSPAVETQYF; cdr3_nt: TGTGCCAGCAGCCCCGCGGTAGAGACCCAGTACTTC
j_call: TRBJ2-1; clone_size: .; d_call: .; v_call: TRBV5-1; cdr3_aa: CASSSPTGTYNEQFF; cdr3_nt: TGCGCCAGCAGCTCCCCGACAGGCACCTACAATGAGCAGTTCTTC
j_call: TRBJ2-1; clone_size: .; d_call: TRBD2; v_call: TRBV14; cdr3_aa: CASSPRLAGGNEQFF; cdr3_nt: TGTGCCAGCAGCCCTCGACTAGCGGGGGGCAATGAGCAGTTCTTC
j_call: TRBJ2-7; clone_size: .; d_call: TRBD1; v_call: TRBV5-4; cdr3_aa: CASSFGTGDYEQYF; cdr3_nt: TGTGCCAGCAGCTTTGGGACAGGGGACTACGAGCAGTACTTC
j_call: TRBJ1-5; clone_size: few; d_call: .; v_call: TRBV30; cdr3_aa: CAWRTGTNQPQHF; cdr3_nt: TGTGCCTGGAGAACAGGCACTAATCAGCCCCAGCATTTT
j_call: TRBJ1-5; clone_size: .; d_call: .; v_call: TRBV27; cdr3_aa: CASSLWATGQPQHF; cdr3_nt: TGTGCCAGCAGTCTATGGGCCACTGGTCAGCCCCAGCATTTT
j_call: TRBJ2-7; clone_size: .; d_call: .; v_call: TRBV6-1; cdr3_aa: CASTPQEHRYEQYF; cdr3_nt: TGTGCCAGCACCCCTCAGGAACACCGATACGAGCAGTACTTC
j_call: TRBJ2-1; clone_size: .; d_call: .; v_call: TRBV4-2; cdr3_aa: CASSQGGAGWGEQFF; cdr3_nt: TGTGCCAGCAGCCAAGGGGGTGCGGGGTGGGGGGAGCAGTTCTTC
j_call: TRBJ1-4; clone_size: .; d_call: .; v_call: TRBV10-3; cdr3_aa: CAISGGTTNEKLFF; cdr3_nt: TGTGCCATCAGTGGAGGTACAACTAATGAAAAACTGTTTTTT
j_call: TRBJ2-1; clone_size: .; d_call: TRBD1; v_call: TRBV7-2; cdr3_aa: CASSSLGQRFDEQFF; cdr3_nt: TGTGCCAGCAGCTCTTTGGGACAGAGGTTCGATGAGCAGTTCTTC
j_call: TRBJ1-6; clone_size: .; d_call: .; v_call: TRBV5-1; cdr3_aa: CASSSGTQYNSPLHF; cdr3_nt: TGCGCCAGCAGCTCGGGCACACAGTATAATTCACCCCTCCACTTT
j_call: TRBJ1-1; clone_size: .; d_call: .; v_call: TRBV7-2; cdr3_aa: CASSSLRGNTEAFF; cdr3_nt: TGTGCCAGCAGCTCATTACGGGGGAACACTGAAGCTTTCTTT
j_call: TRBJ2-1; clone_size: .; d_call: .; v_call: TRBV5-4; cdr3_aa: CASSGGTPRNNEQFF; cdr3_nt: TGTGCCAGCAGCGGCGGAACACCTAGAAACAATGAGCAGTTCTTC
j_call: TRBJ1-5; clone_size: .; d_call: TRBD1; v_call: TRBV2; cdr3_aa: CASSWDRPYSNQPQHF; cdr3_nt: TGTGCCAGCAGTTGGGACAGGCCGTATAGCAATCAGCCCCAGCATTTT
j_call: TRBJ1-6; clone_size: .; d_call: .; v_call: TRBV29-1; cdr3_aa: CSVKEQAGEVTLHF; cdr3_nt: TGCAGCGTTAAAGAGCAGGCGGGAGAGGTTACCCTCCACTTT
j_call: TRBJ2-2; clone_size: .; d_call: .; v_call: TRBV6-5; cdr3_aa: CASRRTNTGELFF; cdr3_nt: TGTGCCAGCAGAAGAACGAACACCGGGGAGCTGTTTTTT
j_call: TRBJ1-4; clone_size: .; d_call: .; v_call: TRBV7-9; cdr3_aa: CASSEQGLNEKLFF; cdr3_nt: TGTGCCAGCAGCGAACAGGGACTTAATGAAAAACTGTTTTTT
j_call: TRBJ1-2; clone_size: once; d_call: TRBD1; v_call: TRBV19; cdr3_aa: CASSKLGTDNYGYTF; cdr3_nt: TGTGCCAGTAGTAAACTCGGGACAGACAACTATGGCTACACCTTC
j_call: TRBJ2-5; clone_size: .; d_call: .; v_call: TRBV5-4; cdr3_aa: CASSSPGQQQETQYF; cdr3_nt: TGTGCCAGCAGCTCACCGGGACAACAACAAGAGACCCAGTACTTC
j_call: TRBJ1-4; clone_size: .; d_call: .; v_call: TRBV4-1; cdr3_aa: CASSQAGGSTNEKLFF; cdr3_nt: TGCGCCAGCAGCCAAGCCGGCGGGAGCACTAATGAAAAACTGTTTTTT
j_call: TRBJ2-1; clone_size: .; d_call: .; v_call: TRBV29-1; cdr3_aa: CSVSRPGTRTSDEQFF; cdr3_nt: TGCAGCGTCTCGCGCCCCGGGACAAGGACGTCTGATGAGCAGTTCTTC
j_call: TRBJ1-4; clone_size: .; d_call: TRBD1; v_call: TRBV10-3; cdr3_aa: CAIARAAGGEKLFF; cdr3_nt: TGTGCCATCGCCAGGGCGGCAGGGGGGGAAAAACTGTTTTTT
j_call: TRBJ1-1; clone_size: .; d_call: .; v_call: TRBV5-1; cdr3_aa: CASSFGLQGTEAFF; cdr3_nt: TGCGCCAGCAGCTTTGGATTGCAAGGCACTGAAGCTTTCTTT
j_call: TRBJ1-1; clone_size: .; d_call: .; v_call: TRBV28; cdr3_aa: CASSYYAQKNTRATEAFF; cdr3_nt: TGTGCCAGCAGCTATTACGCACAGAAAAATACCCGGGCCACTGAAGCTTTCTTT
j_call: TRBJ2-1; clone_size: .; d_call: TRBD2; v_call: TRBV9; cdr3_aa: CASSPGGTSGNEQFF; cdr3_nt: TGTGCCAGCAGCCCTGGTGGGACTAGTGGTAATGAGCAGTTCTTC
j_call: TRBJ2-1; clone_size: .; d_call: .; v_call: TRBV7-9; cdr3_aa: CASTNGIYNEQFF; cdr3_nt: TGTGCCAGCACCAACGGAATTTACAATGAGCAGTTCTTC
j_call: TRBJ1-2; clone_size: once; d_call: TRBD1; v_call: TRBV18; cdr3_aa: CASSPQGAAATSGGYTF; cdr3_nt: TGTGCCAGCTCACCACAGGGGGCAGCAGCCACCTCCGGGGGCTACACCTTC
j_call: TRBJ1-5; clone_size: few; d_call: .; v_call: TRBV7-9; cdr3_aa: CASSLRNNQPQHF; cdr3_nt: TGTGCCAGCAGCTTACGCAACAATCAGCCCCAGCATTTT
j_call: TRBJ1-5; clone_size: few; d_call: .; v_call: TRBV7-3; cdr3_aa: CASSLDRVGPQHF; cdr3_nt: TGTGCCAGCAGCTTAGATAGGGTCGGCCCCCAGCATTTT
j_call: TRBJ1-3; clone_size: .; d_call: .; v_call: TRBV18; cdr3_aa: CASSPQAGTSSSGNTIYF; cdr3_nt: TGTGCCAGCTCACCTCAAGCGGGGACCTCGAGCTCTGGAAACACCATATATTTT
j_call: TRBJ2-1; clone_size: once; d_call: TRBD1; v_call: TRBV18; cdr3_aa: CASSLGQAGEVF; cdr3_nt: TGTGCCAGCTCCCTGGGACAGGCCGGAGAAGTCTTC
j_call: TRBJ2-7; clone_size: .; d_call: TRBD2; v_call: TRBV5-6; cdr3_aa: CASSLGLAGDYEQYF; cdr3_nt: TGTGCCAGCAGCTTGGGGCTAGCGGGAGACTACGAGCAGTACTTC